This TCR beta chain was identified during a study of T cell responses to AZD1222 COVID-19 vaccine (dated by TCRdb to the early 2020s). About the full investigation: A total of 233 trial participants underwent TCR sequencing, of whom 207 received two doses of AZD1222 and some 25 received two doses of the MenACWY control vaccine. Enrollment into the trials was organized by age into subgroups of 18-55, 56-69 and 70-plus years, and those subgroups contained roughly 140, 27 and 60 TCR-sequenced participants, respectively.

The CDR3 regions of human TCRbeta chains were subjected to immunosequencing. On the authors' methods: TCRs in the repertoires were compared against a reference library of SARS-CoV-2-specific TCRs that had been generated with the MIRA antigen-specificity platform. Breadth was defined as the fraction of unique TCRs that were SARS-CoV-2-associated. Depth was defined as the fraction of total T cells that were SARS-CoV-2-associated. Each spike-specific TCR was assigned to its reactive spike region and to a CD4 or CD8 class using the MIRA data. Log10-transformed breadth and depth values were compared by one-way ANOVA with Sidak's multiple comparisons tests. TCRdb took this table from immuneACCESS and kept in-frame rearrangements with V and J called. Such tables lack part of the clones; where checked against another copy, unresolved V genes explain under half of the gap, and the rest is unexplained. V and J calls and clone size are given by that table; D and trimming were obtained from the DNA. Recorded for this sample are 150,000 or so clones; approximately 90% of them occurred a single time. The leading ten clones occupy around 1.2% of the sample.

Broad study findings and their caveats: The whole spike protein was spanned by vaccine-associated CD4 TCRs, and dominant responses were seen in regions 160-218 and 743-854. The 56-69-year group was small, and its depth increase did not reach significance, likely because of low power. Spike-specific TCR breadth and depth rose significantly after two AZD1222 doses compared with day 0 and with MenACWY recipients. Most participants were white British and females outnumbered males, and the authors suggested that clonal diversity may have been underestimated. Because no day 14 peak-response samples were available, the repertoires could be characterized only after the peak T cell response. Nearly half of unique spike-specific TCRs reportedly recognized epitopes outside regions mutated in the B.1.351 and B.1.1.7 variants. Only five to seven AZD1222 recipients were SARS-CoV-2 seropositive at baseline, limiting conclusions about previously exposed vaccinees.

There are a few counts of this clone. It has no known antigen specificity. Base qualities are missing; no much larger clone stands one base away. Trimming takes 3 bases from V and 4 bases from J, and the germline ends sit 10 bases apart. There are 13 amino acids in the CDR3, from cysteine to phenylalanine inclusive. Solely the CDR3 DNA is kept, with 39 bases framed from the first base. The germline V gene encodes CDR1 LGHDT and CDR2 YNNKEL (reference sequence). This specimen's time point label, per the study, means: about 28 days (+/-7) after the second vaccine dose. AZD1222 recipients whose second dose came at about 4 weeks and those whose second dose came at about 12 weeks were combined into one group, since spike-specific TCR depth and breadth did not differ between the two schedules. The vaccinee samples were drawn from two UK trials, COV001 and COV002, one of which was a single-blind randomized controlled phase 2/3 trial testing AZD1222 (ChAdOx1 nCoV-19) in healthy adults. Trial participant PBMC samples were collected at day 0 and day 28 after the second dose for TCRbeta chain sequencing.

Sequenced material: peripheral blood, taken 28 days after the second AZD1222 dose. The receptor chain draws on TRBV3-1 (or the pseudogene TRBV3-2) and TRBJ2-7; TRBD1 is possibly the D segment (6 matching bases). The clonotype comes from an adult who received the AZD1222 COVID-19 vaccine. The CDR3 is CASSQGAKYEQYF. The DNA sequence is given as TGTGCCAGCAGCCAGGGGGCGAAGTACGAGCAGTACTTC.